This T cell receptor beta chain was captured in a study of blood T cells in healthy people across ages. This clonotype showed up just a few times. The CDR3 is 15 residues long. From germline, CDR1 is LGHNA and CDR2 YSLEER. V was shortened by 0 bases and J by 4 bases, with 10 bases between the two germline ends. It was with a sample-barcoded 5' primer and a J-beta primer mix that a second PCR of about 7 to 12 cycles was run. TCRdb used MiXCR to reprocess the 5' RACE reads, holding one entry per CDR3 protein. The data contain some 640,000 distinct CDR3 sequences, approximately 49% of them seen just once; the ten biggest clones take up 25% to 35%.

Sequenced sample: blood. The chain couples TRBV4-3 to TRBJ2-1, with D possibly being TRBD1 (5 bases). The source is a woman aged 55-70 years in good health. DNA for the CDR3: TGCGCCAGCAGCCAAGATGGGGCAGGATACAATGAGCAGTTCTTC. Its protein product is CASSQDGAGYNEQFF.